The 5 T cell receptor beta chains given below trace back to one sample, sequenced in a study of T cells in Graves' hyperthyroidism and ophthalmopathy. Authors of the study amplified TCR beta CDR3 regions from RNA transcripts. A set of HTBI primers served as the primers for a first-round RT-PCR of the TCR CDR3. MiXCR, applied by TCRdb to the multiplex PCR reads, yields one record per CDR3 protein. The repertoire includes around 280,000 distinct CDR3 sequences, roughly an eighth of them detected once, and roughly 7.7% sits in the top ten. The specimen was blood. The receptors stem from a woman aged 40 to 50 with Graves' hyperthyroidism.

The CDR3 protein is CASNTGSSADTQYF. CDR3 in DNA: TGCGCCAGCAATACGGGAAGTAGCGCAGATACGCAGTATTTT. The chain joins TRBV5-1 to TRBJ2-3, with D perhaps matching TRBD2 (5 bases). CDR1 and CDR2 (germline): SGHRS, YFSETQ. This CDR3 has 14 amino acids. V was pared by 6 bases and J by 4 bases, with 15 bases between.

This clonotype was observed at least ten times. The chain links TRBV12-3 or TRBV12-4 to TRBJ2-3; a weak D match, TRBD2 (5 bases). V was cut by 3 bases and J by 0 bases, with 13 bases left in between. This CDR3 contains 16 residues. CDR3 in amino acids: CASSFFRGDSTDTQYF. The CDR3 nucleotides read TGTGCCAGCAGTTTCTTTCGGGGTGATAGCACAGATACGCAGTATTTT.

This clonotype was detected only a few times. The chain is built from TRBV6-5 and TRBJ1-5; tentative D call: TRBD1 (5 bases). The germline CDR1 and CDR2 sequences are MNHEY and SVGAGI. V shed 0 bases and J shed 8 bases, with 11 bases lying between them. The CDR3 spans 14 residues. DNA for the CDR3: TGTGCCAGCAGTTACTCAGGGGATGTAAAGCCCCAGCATTTT. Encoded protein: CASSYSGDVKPQHF.

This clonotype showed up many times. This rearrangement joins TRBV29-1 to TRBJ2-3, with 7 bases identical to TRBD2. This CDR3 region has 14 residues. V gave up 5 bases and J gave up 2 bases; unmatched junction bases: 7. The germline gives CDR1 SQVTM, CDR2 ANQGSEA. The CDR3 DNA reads TGCAGCGTTATACCGGGACTAATCACAGATACGCAGTATTTT. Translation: CSVIPGLITDTQYF.

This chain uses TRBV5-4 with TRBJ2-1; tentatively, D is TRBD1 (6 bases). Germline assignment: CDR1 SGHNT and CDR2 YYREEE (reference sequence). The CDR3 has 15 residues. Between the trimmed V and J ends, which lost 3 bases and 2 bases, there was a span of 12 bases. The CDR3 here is CASSSTGFTYNEQFF. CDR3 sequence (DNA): TGTGCCAGCAGCTCGACAGGTTTTACCTACAATGAGCAGTTCTTC.